This record covers a single TCR beta chain. This specimen comes from a study of cytomegalovirus exposure and HLA in healthy donors. V shed 6 bases and J 5 bases; nucleotides not matched to a gene: 9. Germline V gene lookup returns CDR1 MNHNS and CDR2 SASEGT. The CDR3 is made up of 14 amino acids. PCR involved 60 Vbeta and 13 Jbeta primers. The protocol was immunoSEQ multiplex PCR, while the TCRdb copy is restricted to in-frame clones and leaves out a portion. Of 75,000 to 100,000 clones in the sample, around 72% were seen once. The chain recombines TRBV6-1 with TRBJ2-5; 7 nucleotides agree with TRBD1. Sequencing was carried out using PBMCs. This clonotype originated in a man aged 35 to 55 in good health and CMV-seronegative. CDR3 DNA sequence: TGTGCCAGCAGACACGACAGGGCACACGAGACCCAGTACTTC. Protein product: CASRHDRAHETQYF.